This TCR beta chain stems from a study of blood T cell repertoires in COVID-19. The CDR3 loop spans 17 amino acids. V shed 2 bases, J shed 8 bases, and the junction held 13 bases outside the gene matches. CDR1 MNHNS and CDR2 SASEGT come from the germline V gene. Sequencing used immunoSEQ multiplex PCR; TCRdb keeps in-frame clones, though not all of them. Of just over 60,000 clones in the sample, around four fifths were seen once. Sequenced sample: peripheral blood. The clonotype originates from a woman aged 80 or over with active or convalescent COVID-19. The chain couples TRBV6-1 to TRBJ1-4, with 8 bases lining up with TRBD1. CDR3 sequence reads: CASSELGRTGSREKLFF. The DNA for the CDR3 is TGTGCCAGCAGTGAATTGGGCCGGACAGGGAGCCGGGAAAAACTGTTTTTT.